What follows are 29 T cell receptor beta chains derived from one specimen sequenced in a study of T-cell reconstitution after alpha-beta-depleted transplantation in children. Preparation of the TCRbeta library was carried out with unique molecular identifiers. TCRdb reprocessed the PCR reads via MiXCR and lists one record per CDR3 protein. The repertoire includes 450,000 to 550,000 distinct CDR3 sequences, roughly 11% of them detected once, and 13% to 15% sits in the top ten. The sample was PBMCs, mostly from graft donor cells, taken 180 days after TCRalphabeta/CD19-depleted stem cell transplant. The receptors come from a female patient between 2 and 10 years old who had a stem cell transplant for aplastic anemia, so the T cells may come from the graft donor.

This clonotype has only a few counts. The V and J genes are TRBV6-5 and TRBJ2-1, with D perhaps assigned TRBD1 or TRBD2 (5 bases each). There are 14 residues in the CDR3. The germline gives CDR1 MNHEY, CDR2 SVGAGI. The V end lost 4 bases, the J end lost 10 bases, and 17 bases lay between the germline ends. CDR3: CASSSLVGRGEQFF. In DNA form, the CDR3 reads TGTGCCAGCAGTTCACTAGTGGGGCGTGGCGAGCAGTTCTTC.

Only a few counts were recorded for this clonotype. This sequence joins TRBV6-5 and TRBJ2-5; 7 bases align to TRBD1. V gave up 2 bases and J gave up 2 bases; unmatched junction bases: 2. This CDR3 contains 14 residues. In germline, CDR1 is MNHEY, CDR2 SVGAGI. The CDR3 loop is CASSYGDSQETQYF. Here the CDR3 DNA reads TGTGCCAGCAGTTACGGGGACAGTCAAGAGACCCAGTACTTC.

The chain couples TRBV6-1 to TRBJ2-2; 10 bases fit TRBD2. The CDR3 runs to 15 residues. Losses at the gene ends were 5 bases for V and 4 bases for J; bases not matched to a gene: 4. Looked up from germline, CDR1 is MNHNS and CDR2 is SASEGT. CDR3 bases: TGTGCCAGCAGTAAGCGGGAGGGCCTCACCGGGGAGCTGTTTTTT. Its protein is CASSKREGLTGELFF.

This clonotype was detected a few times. The CDR3 loop reads CSVEPRAGDGYGYTF. The CDR3 coding sequence is TGCAGCGTTGAACCAAGGGCAGGGGACGGCTATGGCTACACCTTC. The V call is TRBV29-1, the J call TRBJ1-2, with D tentatively TRBD1 (6 bases). CDR3 size: 15 residues. V lost 2 bases and J 4 bases, leaving 17 bases between the germline ends. Germline values: CDR1 SQVTM, CDR2 ANQGSEA.

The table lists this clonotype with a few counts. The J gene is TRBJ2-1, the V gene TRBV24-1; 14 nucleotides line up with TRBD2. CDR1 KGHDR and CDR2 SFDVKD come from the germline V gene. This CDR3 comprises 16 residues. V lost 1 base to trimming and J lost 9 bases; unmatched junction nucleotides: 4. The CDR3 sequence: CATSDFFGLAGGEQFF. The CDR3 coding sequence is TGTGCCACCAGTGATTTTTTTGGACTAGCGGGAGGTGAGCAGTTCTTC.

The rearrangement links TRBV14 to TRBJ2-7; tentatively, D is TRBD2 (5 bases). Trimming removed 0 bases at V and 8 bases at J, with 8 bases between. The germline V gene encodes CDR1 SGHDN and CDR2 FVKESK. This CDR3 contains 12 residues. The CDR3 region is CASSQDPGKQYF. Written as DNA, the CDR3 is TGTGCCAGCAGCCAAGATCCCGGGAAGCAGTACTTC.

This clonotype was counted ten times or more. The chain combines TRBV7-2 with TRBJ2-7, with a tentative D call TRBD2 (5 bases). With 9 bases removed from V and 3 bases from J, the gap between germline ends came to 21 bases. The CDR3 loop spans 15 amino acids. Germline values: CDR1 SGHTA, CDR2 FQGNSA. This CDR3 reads CASSSLVLGVYEQYF. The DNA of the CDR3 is TGTGCCAGTTCGTCGTTAGTCCTCGGGGTCTACGAGCAGTACTTC.

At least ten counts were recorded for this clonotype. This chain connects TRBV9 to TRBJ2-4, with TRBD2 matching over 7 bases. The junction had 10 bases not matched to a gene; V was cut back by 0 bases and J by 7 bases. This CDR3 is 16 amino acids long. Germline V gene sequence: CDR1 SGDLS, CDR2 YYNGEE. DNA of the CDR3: TGTGCCAGCAGCGTAGACGGGGAGGGCCCTCGGAACATTCAGTACTTC. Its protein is CASSVDGEGPRNIQYF.

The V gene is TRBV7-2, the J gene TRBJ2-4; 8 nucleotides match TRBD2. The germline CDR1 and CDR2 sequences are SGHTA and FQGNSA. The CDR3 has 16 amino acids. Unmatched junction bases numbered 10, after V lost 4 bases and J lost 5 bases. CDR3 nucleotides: TGTGCCAGCAGCTCTGGGAGCGGGAGCGTTCAAAACATTCAGTACTTC. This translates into CASSSGSGSVQNIQYF.

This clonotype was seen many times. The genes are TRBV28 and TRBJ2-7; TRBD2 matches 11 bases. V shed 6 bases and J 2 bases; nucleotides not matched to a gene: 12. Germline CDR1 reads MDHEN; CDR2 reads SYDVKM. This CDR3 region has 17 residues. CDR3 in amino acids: CASSMTLAGGPTYEQYV. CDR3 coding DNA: TGTGCCAGCAGCATGACCTTAGCGGGAGGGCCGACCTACGAGCAGTACGTC.

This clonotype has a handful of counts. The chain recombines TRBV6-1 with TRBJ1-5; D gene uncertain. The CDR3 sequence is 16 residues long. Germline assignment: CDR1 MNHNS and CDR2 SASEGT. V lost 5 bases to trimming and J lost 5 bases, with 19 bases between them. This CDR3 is CASSLLGHLRDQPQHF. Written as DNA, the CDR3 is TGTGCCAGCAGTCTCCTGGGCCACCTAAGGGATCAGCCCCAGCATTTT.

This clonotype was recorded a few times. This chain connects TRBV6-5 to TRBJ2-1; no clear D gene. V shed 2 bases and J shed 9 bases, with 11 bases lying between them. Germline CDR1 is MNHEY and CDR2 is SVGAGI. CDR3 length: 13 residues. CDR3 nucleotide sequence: TGTGCCAGCAGTTACACCAACTACCGTGAGCAGTTCTTC. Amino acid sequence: CASSYTNYREQFF.

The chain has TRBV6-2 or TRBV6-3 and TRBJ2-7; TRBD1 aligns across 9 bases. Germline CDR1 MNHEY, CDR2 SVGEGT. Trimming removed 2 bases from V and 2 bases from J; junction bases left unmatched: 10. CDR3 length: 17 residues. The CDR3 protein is CASSYVPGQGNPYEQYF. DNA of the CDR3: TGTGCCAGCAGTTACGTTCCGGGACAGGGAAATCCCTACGAGCAGTACTTC.

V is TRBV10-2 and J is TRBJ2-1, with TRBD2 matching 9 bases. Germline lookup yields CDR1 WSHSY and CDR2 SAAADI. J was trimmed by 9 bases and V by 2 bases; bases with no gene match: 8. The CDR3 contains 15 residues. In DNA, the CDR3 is TGCGCCAGCAGTGAGCGGGCTAGCGGGAATAGTGAGCAGTTCTTC. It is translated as CASSERASGNSEQFF.

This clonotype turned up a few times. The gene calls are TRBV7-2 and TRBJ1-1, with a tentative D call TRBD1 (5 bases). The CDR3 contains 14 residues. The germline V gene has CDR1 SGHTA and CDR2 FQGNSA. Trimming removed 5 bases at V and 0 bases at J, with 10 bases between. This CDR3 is CASSPGAVNTEAFF. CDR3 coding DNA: TGTGCCAGCAGCCCCGGGGCCGTGAACACTGAAGCTTTCTTT.

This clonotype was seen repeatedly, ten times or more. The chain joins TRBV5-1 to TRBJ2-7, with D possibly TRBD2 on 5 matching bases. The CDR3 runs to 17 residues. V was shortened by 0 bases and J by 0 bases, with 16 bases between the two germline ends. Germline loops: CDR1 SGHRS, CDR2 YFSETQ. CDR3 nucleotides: TGCGCCAGCAGCTTGGGACCGGCAGCGGTCAGCTCCTACGAGCAGTACTTC. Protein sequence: CASSLGPAAVSSYEQYF.

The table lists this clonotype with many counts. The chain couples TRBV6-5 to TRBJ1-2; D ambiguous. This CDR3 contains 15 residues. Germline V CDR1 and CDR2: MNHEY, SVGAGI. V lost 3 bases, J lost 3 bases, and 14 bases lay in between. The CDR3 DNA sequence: TGTGCCAGCAGTTATTGGGTCGAGCCCTACTATGGCTACACCTTC. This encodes CASSYWVEPYYGYTF.

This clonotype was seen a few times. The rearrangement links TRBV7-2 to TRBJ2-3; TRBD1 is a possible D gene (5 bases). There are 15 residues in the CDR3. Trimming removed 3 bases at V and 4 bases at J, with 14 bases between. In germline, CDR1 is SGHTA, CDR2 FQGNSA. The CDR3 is CASSFAGSRADTQYF. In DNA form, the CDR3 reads TGTGCCAGCAGCTTCGCAGGGTCCCGGGCAGATACGCAGTATTTT.

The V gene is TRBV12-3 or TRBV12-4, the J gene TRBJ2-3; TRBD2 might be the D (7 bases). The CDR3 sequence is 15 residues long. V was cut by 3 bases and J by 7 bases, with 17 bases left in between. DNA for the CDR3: TGTGCCAGCAGTTTGAGTTACGGGGGGCAATATACGCAGTATTTT. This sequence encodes CASSLSYGGQYTQYF.

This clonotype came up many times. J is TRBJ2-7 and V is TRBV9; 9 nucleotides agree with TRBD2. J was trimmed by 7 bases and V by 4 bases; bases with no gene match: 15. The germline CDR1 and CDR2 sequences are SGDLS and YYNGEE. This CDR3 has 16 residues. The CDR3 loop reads CASSPHVAGESAEQYF. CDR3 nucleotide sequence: TGTGCCAGCAGCCCGCATGTAGCGGGAGAGTCTGCAGAGCAGTACTTC. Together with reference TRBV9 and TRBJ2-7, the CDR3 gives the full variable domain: DSGVTQTPKHLITATGQRVTLRCSPRSGDLSVYWYQQSLDQGLQFLIQYYNGEERAKGNILERFSAQQFPDLHSELNLSSLELGDSALYFCASSPHVAGESAEQYFGPGTRLTVT.

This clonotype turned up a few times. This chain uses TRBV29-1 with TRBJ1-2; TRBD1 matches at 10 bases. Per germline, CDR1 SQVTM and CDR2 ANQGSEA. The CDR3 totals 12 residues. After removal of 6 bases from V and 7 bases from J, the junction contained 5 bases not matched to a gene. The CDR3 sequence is CSVRGTGVGYTF. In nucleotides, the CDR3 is TGCAGCGTCCGCGGGACAGGGGTTGGCTACACCTTC.

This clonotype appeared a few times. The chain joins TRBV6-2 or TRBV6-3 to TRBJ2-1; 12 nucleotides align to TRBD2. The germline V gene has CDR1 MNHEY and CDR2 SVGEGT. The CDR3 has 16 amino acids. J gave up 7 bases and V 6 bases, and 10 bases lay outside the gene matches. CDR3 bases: TGTGCCAGCAGAAATCCTAGCGGGAGGGTTTGGAATGAGCAGTTCTTC. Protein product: CASRNPSGRVWNEQFF.

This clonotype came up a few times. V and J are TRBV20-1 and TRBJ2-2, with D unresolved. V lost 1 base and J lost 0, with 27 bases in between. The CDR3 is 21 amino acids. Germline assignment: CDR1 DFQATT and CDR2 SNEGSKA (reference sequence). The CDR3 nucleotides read TGCAGTGCTAGAGCCACCTTGGGCAGATACCCCTTCCTTGCGAACACCGGGGAGCTGTTTTTT. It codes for CSARATLGRYPFLANTGELFF.

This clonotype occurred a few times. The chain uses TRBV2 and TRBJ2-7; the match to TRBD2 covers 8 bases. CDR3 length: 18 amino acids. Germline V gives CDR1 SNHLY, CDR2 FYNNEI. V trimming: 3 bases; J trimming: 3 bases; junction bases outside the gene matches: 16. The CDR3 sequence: CASSDRGLAGGILYEQYV. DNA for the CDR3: TGTGCCAGCAGTGATCGGGGGCTTGCGGGAGGAATTCTCTACGAGCAGTACGTC.

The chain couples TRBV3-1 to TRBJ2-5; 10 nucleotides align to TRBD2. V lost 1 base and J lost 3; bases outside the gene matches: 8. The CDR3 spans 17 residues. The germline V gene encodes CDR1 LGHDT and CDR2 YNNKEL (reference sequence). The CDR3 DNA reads TGTGCCAGCAGCCAAGGGGGGAGCGGGGGGGCCGAAGAGACCCAGTACTTC. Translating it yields CASSQGGSGGAEETQYF.

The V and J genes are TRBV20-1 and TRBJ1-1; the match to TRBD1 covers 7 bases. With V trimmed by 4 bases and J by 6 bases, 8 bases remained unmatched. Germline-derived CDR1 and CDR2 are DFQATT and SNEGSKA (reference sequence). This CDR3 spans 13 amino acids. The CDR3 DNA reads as TGCAGTGCTAAGCGACAGGGAGGGGCTGAAGCTTTCTTT. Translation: CSAKRQGGAEAFF.

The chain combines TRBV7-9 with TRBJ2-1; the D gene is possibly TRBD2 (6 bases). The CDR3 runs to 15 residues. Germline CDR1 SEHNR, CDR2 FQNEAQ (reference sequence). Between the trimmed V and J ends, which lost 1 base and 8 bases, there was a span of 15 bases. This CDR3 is CASSLGGRSWDEQFF. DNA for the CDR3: TGTGCCAGCAGCTTAGGTGGGAGGTCTTGGGATGAGCAGTTCTTC.

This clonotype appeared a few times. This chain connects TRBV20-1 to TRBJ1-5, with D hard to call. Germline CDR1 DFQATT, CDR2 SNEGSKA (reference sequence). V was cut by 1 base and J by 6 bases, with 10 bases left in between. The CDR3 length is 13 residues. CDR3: CSARGLLTQPQHF. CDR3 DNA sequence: TGCAGTGCTAGAGGGCTGCTCACTCAGCCCCAGCATTTT.

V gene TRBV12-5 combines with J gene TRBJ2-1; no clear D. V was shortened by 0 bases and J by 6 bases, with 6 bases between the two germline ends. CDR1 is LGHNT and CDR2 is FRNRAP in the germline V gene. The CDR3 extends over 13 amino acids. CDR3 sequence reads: CASGLVDINEQFF. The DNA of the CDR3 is TGTGCTAGTGGTTTGGTAGATATCAATGAGCAGTTCTTC. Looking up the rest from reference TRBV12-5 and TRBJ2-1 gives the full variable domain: DARVTQTPRHKVTEMGQEVTMRCQPILGHNTVFWYRQTMMQGLELLAYFRNRAPLDDSGMPKDRFSAEMPDATLATLKIQPSEPRDSAVYFCASGLVDINEQFFGPGTRLTVL.